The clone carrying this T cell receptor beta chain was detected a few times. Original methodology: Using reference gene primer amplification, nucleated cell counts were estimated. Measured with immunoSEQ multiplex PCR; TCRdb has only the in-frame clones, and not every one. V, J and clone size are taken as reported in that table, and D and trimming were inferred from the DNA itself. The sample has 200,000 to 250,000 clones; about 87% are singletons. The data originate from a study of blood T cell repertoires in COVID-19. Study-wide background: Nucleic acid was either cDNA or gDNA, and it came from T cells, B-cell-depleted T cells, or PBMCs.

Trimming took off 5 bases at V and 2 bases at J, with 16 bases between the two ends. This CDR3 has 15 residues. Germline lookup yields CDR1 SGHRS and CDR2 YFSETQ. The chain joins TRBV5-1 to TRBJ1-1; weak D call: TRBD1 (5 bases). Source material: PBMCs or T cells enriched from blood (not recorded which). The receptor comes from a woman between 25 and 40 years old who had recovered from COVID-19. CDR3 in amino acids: CASRGGVLGNTEAFF. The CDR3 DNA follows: TGCGCCAGCAGAGGAGGGGTACTGGGTAACACTGAAGCTTTCTTT.